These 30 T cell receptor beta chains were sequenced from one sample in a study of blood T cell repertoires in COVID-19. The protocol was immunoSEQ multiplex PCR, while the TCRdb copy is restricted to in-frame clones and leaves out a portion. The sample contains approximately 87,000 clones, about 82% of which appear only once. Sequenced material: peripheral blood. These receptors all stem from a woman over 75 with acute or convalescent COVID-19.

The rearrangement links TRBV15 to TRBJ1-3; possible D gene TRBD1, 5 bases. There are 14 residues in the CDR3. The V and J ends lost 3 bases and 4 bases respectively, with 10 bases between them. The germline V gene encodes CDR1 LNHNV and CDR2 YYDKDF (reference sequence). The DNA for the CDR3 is TGTGCCACCAGCAGGGGGGAGGTGGGAAACACCATATATTTT. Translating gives CATSRGEVGNTIYF.

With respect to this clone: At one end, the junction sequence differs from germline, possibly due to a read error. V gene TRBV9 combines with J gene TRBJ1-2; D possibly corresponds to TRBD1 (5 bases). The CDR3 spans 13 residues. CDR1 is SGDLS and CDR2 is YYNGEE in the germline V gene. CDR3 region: CASSPEGLYRYTF. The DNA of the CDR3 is TGTGCCAGCAGCCCGGAGGGGCTCTATCGCTACACCTTC. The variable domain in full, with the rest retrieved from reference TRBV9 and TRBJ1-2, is DSGVTQTPKHLITATGQRVTLRCSPRSGDLSVYWYQQSLDQGLQFLIQYYNGEERAKGNILERFSAQQFPDLHSELNLSSLELGDSALYFCASSPEGLYRYTFGSGTRLTVV.

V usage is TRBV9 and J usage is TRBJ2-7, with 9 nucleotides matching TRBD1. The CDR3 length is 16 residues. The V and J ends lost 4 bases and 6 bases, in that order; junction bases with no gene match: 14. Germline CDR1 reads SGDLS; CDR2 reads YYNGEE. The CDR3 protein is CASSPHPWDRDREQYF. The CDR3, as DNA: TGTGCCAGCAGCCCCCATCCCTGGGACAGGGATCGCGAGCAGTACTTC.

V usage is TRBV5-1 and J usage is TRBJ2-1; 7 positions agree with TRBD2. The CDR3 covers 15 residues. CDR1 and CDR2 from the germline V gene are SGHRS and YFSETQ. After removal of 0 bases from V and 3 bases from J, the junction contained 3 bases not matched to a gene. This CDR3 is CASSLALADYNEQFF. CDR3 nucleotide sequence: TGCGCCAGCAGCTTGGCGCTAGCGGACTACAATGAGCAGTTCTTC.

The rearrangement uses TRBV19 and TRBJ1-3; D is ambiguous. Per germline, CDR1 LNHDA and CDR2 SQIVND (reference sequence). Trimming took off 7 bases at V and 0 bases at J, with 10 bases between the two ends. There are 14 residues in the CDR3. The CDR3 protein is CASTPVASGNTIYF. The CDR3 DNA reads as TGTGCCAGTACCCCCGTGGCCTCTGGAAACACCATATATTTT.

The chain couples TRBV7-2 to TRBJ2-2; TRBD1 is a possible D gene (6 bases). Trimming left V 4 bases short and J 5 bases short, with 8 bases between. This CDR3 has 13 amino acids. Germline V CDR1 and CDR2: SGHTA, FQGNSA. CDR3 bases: TGTGCCAGCAGCTCGGACAGAACCGGGGAGCTGTTTTTT. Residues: CASSSDRTGELFF.

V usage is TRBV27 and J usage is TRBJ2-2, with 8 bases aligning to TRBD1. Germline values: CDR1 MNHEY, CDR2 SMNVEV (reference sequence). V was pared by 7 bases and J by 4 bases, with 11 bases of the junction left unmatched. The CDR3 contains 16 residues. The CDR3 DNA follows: TGTGCCAGCACCCACGGGGGCAGGGGGCCCACCGGGGAGCTGTTTTTT. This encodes CASTHGGRGPTGELFF.

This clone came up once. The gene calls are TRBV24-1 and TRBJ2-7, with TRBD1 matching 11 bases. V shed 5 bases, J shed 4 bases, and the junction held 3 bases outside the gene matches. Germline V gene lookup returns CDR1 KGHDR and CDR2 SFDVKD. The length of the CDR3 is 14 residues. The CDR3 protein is CATSGDRGEYEQYF. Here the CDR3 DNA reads TGTGCCACCAGTGGGGACAGGGGGGAATACGAGCAGTACTTC.

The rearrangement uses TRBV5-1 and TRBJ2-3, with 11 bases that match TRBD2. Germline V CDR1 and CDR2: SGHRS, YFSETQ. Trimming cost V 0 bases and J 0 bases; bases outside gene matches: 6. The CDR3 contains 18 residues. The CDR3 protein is CASSLAASGGPSTDTQYF. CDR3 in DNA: TGCGCCAGCAGCTTGGCGGCTAGCGGGGGGCCTAGCACAGATACGCAGTATTTT.

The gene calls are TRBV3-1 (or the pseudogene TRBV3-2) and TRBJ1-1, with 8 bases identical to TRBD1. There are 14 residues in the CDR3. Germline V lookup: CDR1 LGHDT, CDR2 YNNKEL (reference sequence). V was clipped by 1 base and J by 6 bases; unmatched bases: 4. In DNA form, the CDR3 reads TGTGCCAGCAGCCAAGGGACAGGGATCCCTGAAGCTTTCTTT. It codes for CASSQGTGIPEAFF.

The CDR3 loop reads CASSSHSGTGELFF. In DNA, the CDR3 is TGTGCCAGCAGCAGTCACAGTGGCACCGGGGAGCTGTTTTTT. The chain is built from TRBV7-9 and TRBJ2-2; no clear D gene. V lost 5 bases and J 4 bases, leaving 11 bases between the germline ends. The CDR3 runs 14 residues. CDR1 and CDR2 (germline): SEHNR, FQNEAQ (reference sequence).

The CDR3 region has the DNA TGTGCCAGCAGCTCAGGACAGGGCCATGGCTACACCTTC. It codes for CASSSGQGHGYTF. The genes are TRBV11-3 and TRBJ1-2; TRBD1 aligns across 8 bases. CDR1 is SGHNT, CDR2 YENEEA, per germline. The CDR3 has 13 residues. J lost 6 bases, V lost 4 bases, and 4 bases had no gene match.

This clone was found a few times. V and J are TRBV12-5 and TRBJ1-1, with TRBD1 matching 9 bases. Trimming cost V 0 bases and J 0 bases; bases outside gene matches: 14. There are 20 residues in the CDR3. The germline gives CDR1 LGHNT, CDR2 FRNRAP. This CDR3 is CASGLVFWGGQGSVNTEAFF. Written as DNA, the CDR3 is TGTGCTAGTGGTTTGGTGTTTTGGGGTGGACAGGGGTCCGTGAACACTGAAGCTTTCTTT. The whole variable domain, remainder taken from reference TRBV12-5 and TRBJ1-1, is DARVTQTPRHKVTEMGQEVTMRCQPILGHNTVFWYRQTMMQGLELLAYFRNRAPLDDSGMPKDRFSAEMPDATLATLKIQPSEPRDSAVYFCASGLVFWGGQGSVNTEAFFGQGTRLTVV.

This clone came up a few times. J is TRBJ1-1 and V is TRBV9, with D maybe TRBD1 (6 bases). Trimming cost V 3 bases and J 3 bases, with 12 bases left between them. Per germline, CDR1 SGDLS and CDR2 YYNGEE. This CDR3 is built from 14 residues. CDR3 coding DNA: TGTGCCAGCAGCGCCCTAAGACAGGACACTGAAGCTTTCTTT. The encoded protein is CASSALRQDTEAFF.

As DNA, the CDR3 is TGTGCCAGTAGTAGACTAGTAACCGGGGAGCTGTTTTTT. Residues: CASSRLVTGELFF. This chain connects TRBV19 to TRBJ2-2, with D perhaps TRBD2 (6 bases). There are 13 residues in the CDR3. The germline CDR1 and CDR2 sequences are LNHDA and SQIVND (reference sequence). V was pared by 4 bases and J by 5 bases, with 8 bases between. Full variable domain (missing parts from reference TRBV19 and TRBJ2-2): DGGITQSPKYLFRKEGQNVTLSCEQNLNHDAMYWYRQDPGQGLRLIYYSQIVNDFQKGDIAEGYSVSREKKESFPLTVTSAQKNPTAFYLCASSRLVTGELFFGEGSRLTVL.

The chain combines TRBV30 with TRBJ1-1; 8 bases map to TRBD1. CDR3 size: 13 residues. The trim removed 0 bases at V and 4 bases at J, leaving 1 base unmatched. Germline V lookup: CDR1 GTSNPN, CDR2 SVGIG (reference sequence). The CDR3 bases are TGTGCCTGGAGTGTAACAGGGGGCACTGAAGCTTTCTTT. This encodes CAWSVTGGTEAFF.

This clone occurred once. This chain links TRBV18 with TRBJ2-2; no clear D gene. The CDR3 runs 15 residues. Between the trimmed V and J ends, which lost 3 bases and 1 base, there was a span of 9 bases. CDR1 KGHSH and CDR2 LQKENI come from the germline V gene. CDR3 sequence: CASSPRQVNTGELFF. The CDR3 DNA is TGTGCCAGCTCACCCAGGCAGGTGAACACCGGGGAGCTGTTTTTT.

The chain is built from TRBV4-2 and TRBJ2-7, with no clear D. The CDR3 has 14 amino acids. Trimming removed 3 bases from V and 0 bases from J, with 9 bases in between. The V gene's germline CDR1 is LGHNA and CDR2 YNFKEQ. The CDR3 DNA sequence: TGTGCCAGCAGCCAGAGTCGTAGCTCCTACGAGCAGTACTTC. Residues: CASSQSRSSYEQYF.

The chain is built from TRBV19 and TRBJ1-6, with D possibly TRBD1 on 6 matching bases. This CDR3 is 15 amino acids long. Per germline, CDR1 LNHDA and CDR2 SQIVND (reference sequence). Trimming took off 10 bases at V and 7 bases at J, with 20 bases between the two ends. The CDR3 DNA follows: TGTGCCACCACCCAGGGCAGGGGCAACAATTCACCCCTCCACTTT. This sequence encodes CATTQGRGNNSPLHF.

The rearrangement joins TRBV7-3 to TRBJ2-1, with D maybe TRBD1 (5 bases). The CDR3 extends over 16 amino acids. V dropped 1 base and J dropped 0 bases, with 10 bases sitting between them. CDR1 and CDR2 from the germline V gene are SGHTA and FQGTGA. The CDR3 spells CASSLSGAHSYNEQFF. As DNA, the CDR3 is TGTGCCAGCAGCTTAAGTGGGGCCCACTCCTACAATGAGCAGTTCTTC.

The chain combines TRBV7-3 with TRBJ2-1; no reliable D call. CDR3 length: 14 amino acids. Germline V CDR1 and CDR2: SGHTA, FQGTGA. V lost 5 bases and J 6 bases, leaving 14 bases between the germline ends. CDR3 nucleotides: TGTGCCAGCAGCCCCGCCCGGGTGGGCAATGAGCAGTTCTTC. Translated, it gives CASSPARVGNEQFF.

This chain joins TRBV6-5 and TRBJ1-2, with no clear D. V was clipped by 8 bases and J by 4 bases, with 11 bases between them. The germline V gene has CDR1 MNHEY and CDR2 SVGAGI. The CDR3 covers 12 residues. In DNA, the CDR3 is TGTGCCAGCTTTGCAGGCAGCTATGGCTACACCTTC. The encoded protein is CASFAGSYGYTF.

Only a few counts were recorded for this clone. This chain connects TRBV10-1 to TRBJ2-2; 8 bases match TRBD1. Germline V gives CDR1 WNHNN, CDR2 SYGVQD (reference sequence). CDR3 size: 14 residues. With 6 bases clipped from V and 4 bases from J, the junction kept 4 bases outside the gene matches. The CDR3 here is CASSDRGVTGELFF. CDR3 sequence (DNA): TGCGCCAGCAGCGACAGGGGAGTCACCGGGGAGCTGTTTTTT.

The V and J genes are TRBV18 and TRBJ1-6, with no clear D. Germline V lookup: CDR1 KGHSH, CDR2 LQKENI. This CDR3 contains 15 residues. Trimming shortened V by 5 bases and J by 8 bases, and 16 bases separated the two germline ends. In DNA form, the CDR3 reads TGTGCCAGCTCATCGTTCGACGTAGAGGATTCACCCCTCCACTTT. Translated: CASSSFDVEDSPLHF. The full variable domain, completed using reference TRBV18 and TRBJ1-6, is NAGVMQNPRHLVRRRGQEARLRCSPMKGHSHVYWYRQLPEEGLKFMVYLQKENIIDESGMPKERFSAEFPKEGPSILRIQQVVRGDSAAYFCASSSFDVEDSPLHFGNGTRLTVT.

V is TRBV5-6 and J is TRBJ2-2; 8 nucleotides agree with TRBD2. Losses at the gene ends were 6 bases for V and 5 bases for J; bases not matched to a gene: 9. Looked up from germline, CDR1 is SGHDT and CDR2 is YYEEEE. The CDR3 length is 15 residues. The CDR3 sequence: CASTPGTRGTGELFF. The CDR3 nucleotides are TGTGCCAGCACCCCCGGGACTAGGGGGACCGGGGAGCTGTTTTTT. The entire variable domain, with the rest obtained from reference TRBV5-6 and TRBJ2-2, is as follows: DAGVTQSPTHLIKTRGQQVTLRCSPKSGHDTVSWYQQALGQGPQFIFQYYEEEERQRGNFPDRFSGHQFPNYSSELNVNALLLGDSALYLCASTPGTRGTGELFFGEGSRLTVL.

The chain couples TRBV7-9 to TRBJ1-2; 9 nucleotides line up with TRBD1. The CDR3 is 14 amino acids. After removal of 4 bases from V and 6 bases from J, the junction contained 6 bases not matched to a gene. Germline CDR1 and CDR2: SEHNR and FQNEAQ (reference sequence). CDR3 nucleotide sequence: TGTGCCAGCAGCTCCCCGGACAGGGGAAATGGCTACACCTTC. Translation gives CASSSPDRGNGYTF.

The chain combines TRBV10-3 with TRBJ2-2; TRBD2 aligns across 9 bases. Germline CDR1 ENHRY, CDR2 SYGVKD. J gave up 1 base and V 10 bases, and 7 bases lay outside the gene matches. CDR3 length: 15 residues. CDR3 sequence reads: CASSERGENTGELFF. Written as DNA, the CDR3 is TGTGCCAGCTCAGAGCGGGGGGAGAACACCGGGGAGCTGTTTTTT.

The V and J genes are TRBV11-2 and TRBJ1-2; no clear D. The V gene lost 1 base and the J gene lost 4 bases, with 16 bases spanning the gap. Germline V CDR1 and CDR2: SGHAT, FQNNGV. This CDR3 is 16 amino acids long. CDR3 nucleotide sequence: TGTGCCAGCAGCTTAGTGGTGCGGAGCCTGCTCTATGGCTACACCTTC. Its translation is CASSLVVRSLLYGYTF.

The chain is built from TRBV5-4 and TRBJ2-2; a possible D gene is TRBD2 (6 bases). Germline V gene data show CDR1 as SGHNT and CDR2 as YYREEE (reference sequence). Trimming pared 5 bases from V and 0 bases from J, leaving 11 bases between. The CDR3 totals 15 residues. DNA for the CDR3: TGTGCCAGCAGGTCTCCGGGGGCGAACACCGGGGAGCTGTTTTTT. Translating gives CASRSPGANTGELFF.

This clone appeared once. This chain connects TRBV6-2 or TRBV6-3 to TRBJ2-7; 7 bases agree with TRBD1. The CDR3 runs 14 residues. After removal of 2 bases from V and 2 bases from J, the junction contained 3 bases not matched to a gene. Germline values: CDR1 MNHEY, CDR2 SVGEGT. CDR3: CASSYEQGPYEQYF. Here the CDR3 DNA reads TGTGCCAGCAGTTACGAACAGGGGCCCTACGAGCAGTACTTC.